The TCR beta chain described here comes from a study of CD8+ T cells in alopecia areata. Background on the study: A regimen of oral tofacitinib, 5 to 10 mg twice daily, was given to treated patients. Severity of treated patients was scored by affected scalp percentage. Study conclusions and caveats: Sequenced scalp T cells also include alphabeta T cells resident in normal skin.

As concerns this clone: The antigen remains unidentified.

This CDR3 region has 10 residues. From germline, CDR1 is SQVTM and CDR2 ANQGSEA. Trimming pared 6 bases from V and 8 bases from J, leaving 10 bases between. Sample treatment: oral pan-JAK inhibitor, 5-10 mg twice daily. CD4+ and CD8+ T cells were sorted from PBMCs stained for CD3, CD4 and CD8. Extraction of RNA preceded its reverse transcription into cDNA, which served as the sequencing template. Clones were read by immunoSEQ multiplex PCR, and TCRdb kept only the in-frame ones, dropping some. The table shows 95,000 to 110,000 clones, with under 90% occurring only once. This clonotype was obtained from a human donor with alopecia areata. The source material was CD8+ T cells sorted from blood, sampled at week 34, from a patient treated with tofacitinib. J is TRBJ1-1 and V is TRBV29-1; possible D gene TRBD1, 6 bases. The chain's CDR3 is CSVTTGEAFF. The CDR3 nucleotides are TGCAGCGTCACTACAGGGGAAGCTTTCTTT.